The 21 T cell receptor beta chains presented below share a single source sample, sequenced in a study of regulatory T cells in long-lasting Graves disease. Assembly of TCR beta libraries relied on iRepertoire HTBI primers together with Arm-PCR of CDR3 regions. TCRdb analysed the multiplex PCR reads with MiXCR anew, one entry per CDR3 protein. The profile shows 400,000 to 500,000 distinct CDR3 sequences, under 25% of them singletons. Time point here: persistent/refractory GD, antithyroid drugs over 5 years with positive TRAb. RNA from PBMCs was the source of the TCR library. The input for sequencing was peripheral blood mononuclear cells (PBMCs), taken when the disease was refractory, from a patient treated with antithyroid drugs. All receptors come from a female donor with Graves disease.

Many counts were recorded for this clonotype. The chain recombines TRBV2 with TRBJ2-2; TRBD1 is a possible D gene (5 bases). Germline V lookup: CDR1 SNHLY, CDR2 FYNNEI. V was shortened by 6 bases and J by 1 base, with 9 bases between the two germline ends. The CDR3 has 14 residues. The CDR3 loop is CASSRVRNTGELFF. The DNA of the CDR3 is TGTGCCAGCAGCAGGGTCAGGAACACCGGGGAGCTGTTTTTT.

On this clonotype itself: It may be a read error: a sequence one base away is much more abundant. The chain is built from TRBV11-2 and TRBJ2-7; a possible D gene is TRBD2 (5 bases). The germline CDR1 and CDR2 sequences are SGHAT and FQNNGV. V shed 8 bases and J shed 8 bases, with 16 bases lying between them. This CDR3 comprises 12 residues. The CDR3 protein is CASGRNIGKQYF. CDR3 nucleotide sequence: TGTGCCAGCGGGAGAAATATCGGCAAGCAGTACTTC. The full variable domain, completed using reference TRBV11-2 and TRBJ2-7, is EAGVAQSPRYKIIEKRQSVAFWCNPISGHATLYWYQQILGQGPKLLIQFQNNGVVDDSQLPKDRFSAERLKGVDSTLKIQPAKLEDSAVYLCASGRNIGKQYFGPGTRLTVT.

This clonotype was detected many times. This chain joins TRBV6-1 and TRBJ2-3, with 8 nucleotides matching TRBD1. From germline, CDR1 is MNHNS and CDR2 SASEGT. The CDR3 loop spans 13 amino acids. J lost 4 bases, V lost 9 bases, and 6 bases had no gene match. In nucleotides, the CDR3 is TGTGCCAGTCAGACAGGGGAGGCAGATACGCAGTATTTT. As protein: CASQTGEADTQYF.

This clonotype has ten or more counts. The chain combines TRBV12-3 or TRBV12-4 with TRBJ1-1; a possible D gene is TRBD1 (6 bases). There are 12 residues in the CDR3. Trimming shortened V by 6 bases and J by 10 bases, and 15 bases separated the two germline ends. CDR3 in amino acids: CASSSRGGRAFF. CDR3 coding DNA: TGTGCCAGCAGCTCCCGGGGGGGCCGAGCTTTCTTT.

This chain joins TRBV12-3 or TRBV12-4 and TRBJ2-3; perhaps TRBD2 as D (6 bases). The CDR3 is 12 residues long. Trimming left V 5 bases short and J 6 bases short, with 9 bases between. The CDR3 DNA reads as TGTGCCAGCAGTGGGACTCTTGATACGCAGTATTTT. The encoded protein is CASSGTLDTQYF.

This clonotype was counted at least ten times. The V call is TRBV19, the J call TRBJ1-5, with 8 bases matching TRBD1. The germline V gene encodes CDR1 LNHDA and CDR2 SQIVND (reference sequence). This CDR3 spans 14 amino acids. V gave up 6 bases and J gave up 4 bases; unmatched junction bases: 5. The CDR3 here is CASRSDRVNQPQHF. DNA for the CDR3: TGTGCCAGTAGGTCGGACAGGGTAAATCAGCCCCAGCATTTT.

This clonotype was seen many times. This chain connects TRBV13 to TRBJ2-5; 7 nucleotides match TRBD2. The CDR3 is 13 amino acids. CDR1 PRHDT and CDR2 FYEKMQ come from the germline V gene (reference sequence). V was pared by 5 bases and J by 7 bases, with 7 bases of the junction left unmatched. CDR3 sequence reads: CASSPAGVVTQYF. The CDR3 bases are TGTGCCAGCAGCCCTGCGGGAGTAGTGACCCAGTACTTC.

This clonotype was detected only a few times. The genes are TRBV7-9 and TRBJ2-2, with D unresolved. Germline values: CDR1 SEHNR, CDR2 FQNEAQ (reference sequence). There are 13 residues in the CDR3. Trimming took 8 bases from V and 5 from J, leaving 12 bases between them. CDR3 region: CASALGWTGELFF. CDR3 DNA sequence: TGTGCCAGCGCTTTAGGGTGGACCGGGGAGCTGTTTTTT.

This clonotype was counted a single time. The V gene is TRBV9, the J gene TRBJ2-2; TRBD2 matches at 15 bases. Germline V gives CDR1 SGDLS, CDR2 YYNGEE. With V trimmed by 4 bases and J by 7 bases, 5 bases remained unmatched. The length of the CDR3 is 16 residues. The CDR3 coding sequence is TGTGCCAGCAGCATGGGACTAGCGGGAGGCTACGGGGAGCTGTTTTTT. Its translation: CASSMGLAGGYGELFF. The whole variable domain, remainder taken from reference TRBV9 and TRBJ2-2, is DSGVTQTPKHLITATGQRVTLRCSPRSGDLSVYWYQQSLDQGLQFLIQYYNGEERAKGNILERFSAQQFPDLHSELNLSSLELGDSALYFCASSMGLAGGYGELFFGEGSRLTVL.

In this sample, this clonotype turned up many times. This rearrangement joins TRBV27 to TRBJ1-1; 7 nucleotides line up with TRBD1. Germline V gives CDR1 MNHEY, CDR2 SMNVEV (reference sequence). J lost 1 base, V lost 6 bases, and 2 bases had no gene match. The CDR3 length is 13 residues. The CDR3 is CASRDRRNTEAFF. The CDR3 bases are TGTGCCAGCAGGGACAGGCGGAACACTGAAGCTTTCTTT.

Ten or more counts support this clonotype. V is TRBV28 and J is TRBJ2-2; D remains unclear. Trimming cost V 3 bases and J 2 bases, with 7 bases left between them. From germline, CDR1 is MDHEN and CDR2 SYDVKM. The CDR3 loop spans 14 amino acids. The CDR3 region has the DNA TGTGCCAGCAGTTTGTGGGGAAACACCGGGGAGCTGTTTTTT. Translated, it gives CASSLWGNTGELFF.

In this sample, this clonotype turned up many times. This chain joins TRBV11-2 and TRBJ2-7, with D possibly being TRBD1 or TRBD2 (5 bases each). This CDR3 contains 15 residues. The V gene lost 1 base and the J gene lost 2 bases, with 12 bases spanning the gap. In germline, CDR1 is SGHAT, CDR2 FQNNGV. As DNA, the CDR3 is TGTGCCAGCAGCTTAGGTGGGACGACTGCCTACGAGCAGTACTTC. Translation gives CASSLGGTTAYEQYF. Full variable domain (rest looked up from reference TRBV11-2 and TRBJ2-7): EAGVAQSPRYKIIEKRQSVAFWCNPISGHATLYWYQQILGQGPKLLIQFQNNGVVDDSQLPKDRFSAERLKGVDSTLKIQPAKLEDSAVYLCASSLGGTTAYEQYFGPGTRLTVT.

This clonotype was seen many times. The rearrangement joins TRBV5-1 to TRBJ2-4; TRBD1 matches at 7 bases. V dropped 4 bases and J dropped 3; count of bases not matched to a gene: 7. CDR1 is SGHRS and CDR2 is YFSETQ in the germline V gene. The length of the CDR3 is 15 residues. The CDR3 reads CASSAGTVGKNIQYF. The CDR3, as DNA: TGCGCCAGCAGCGCTGGGACAGTGGGCAAAAACATTCAGTACTTC.

This clonotype was seen a few times. V usage is TRBV20-1 and J usage is TRBJ2-7; weak D call: TRBD1 (6 bases). V was cut by 0 bases and J by 5 bases, with 14 bases left in between. The CDR3 totals 14 residues. Germline CDR1 is DFQATT and CDR2 is SNEGSKA (reference sequence). CDR3 nucleotides: TGCAGTGCTAGAGATCTACAGGGTCGGAACGAGCAGTACTTC. It is translated as CSARDLQGRNEQYF.

Many counts were recorded for this clonotype. The CDR3 bases are TGTGCCAGCAGTCCCGAGTTGGGTAGAGTCTACACCGGGGAGCTGTTTTTT. This gives the protein CASSPELGRVYTGELFF. J is TRBJ2-2 and V is TRBV28, with unresolved D. The CDR3 is 17 residues long. Trimming shortened V by 5 bases and J by 3 bases, and 19 bases separated the two germline ends. In germline, CDR1 is MDHEN, CDR2 SYDVKM.

The chain carries TRBV4-3 and TRBJ1-1; D perhaps matches TRBD1 (5 bases). The CDR3 runs to 15 residues. CDR1 and CDR2 (germline): LGHNA, YSLEER. V was pared by 1 base and J by 6 bases, with 15 bases between. CDR3 loop: CASSQGYGGFAEAFF. The CDR3 DNA follows: TGCGCCAGCAGCCAAGGGTATGGGGGGTTCGCTGAAGCTTTCTTT.

This clonotype was seen a few times. This chain connects TRBV20-1 to TRBJ2-7; D unclear. V gave up 3 bases and J gave up 0 bases, with 15 bases separating them. Germline values: CDR1 DFQATT, CDR2 SNEGSKA (reference sequence). CDR3 size: 15 residues. This CDR3 is CSASNGVGFSYEQYF. In DNA, the CDR3 is TGCAGTGCTAGTAATGGTGTGGGGTTCTCCTACGAGCAGTACTTC.

This clonotype was counted at least ten times. The rearrangement uses TRBV28 and TRBJ1-6; D ambiguous. Trimming cost V 4 bases and J 9 bases, with 7 bases left between them. Germline loops: CDR1 MDHEN, CDR2 SYDVKM. This CDR3 is 12 amino acids long. Here the CDR3 reads CASSSLGSPLHF. The DNA of the CDR3 is TGTGCCAGCAGTTCTCTGGGTTCACCCCTCCACTTT.

The V and J genes are TRBV9 and TRBJ2-7, with D hard to call. Germline CDR1 reads SGDLS; CDR2 reads YYNGEE. Trimming removed 0 bases from V and 7 bases from J, with 11 bases in between. The CDR3 runs 13 residues. CDR3 sequence (DNA): TGTGCCAGCAGCGTAGCTATGGTGGGGGAGCAGTACTTC. Protein sequence: CASSVAMVGEQYF. Together with reference TRBV9 and TRBJ2-7, the CDR3 gives the full variable domain: DSGVTQTPKHLITATGQRVTLRCSPRSGDLSVYWYQQSLDQGLQFLIQYYNGEERAKGNILERFSAQQFPDLHSELNLSSLELGDSALYFCASSVAMVGEQYFGPGTRLTVT.

The J gene is TRBJ2-2, the V gene TRBV5-4; 9 bases fit TRBD2. The CDR3 runs 17 residues. Per germline, CDR1 SGHNT and CDR2 YYREEE (reference sequence). The J segment lost 2 bases and the V segment lost 4 bases, leaving 9 bases of the junction unmatched. The CDR3 DNA follows: TGTGCCAGCAGCCCCGGGGGCGGGAGGGCCAACACCGGGGAGCTGTTTTTT. Protein sequence: CASSPGGGRANTGELFF.

Many counts were recorded for this clonotype. The rearrangement uses TRBV30 and TRBJ1-2; 7 bases line up with TRBD1. Germline-derived CDR1 and CDR2 are GTSNPN and SVGIG (reference sequence). This CDR3 has 14 residues. Trimming at V came to 2 bases and at J to 4 bases, leaving 7 bases not matched to a gene. CDR3 protein: CAWSFSGTAYGYTF. In DNA, the CDR3 is TGTGCCTGGAGTTTCTCTGGGACAGCCTATGGCTACACCTTC.